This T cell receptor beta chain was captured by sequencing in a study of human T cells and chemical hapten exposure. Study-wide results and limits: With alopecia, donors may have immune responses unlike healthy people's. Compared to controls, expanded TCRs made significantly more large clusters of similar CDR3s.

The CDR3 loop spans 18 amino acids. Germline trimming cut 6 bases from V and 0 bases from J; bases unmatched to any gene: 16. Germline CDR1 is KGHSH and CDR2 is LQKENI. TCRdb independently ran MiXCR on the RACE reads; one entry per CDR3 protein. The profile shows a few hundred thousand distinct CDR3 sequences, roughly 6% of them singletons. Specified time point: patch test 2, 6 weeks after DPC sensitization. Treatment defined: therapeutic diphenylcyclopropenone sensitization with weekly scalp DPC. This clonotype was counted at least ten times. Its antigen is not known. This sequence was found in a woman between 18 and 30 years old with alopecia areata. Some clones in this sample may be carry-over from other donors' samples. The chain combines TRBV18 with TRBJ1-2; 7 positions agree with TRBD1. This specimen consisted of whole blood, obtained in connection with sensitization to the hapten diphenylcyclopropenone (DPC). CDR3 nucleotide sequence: TGTGCCAGCTCCCGATTCCGGGACAGTTGGAGCACTAACTATGGCTACACCTTC. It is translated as CASSRFRDSWSTNYGYTF.